This T cell receptor (beta chain) was recorded in a study of cytomegalovirus exposure and HLA in healthy donors. Amplification used 60 Vbeta primers and 13 Jbeta primers. TCRdb's copy holds only in-frame clones and misses some; the assay was immunoSEQ multiplex PCR. The table lists around 70,000 clones. Points on this clone: No antigen is known for it.

Germline V gives CDR1 MGHRA, CDR2 YSYEKL. The CDR3 loop spans 16 amino acids. With 4 bases clipped from V and 6 bases from J, the junction kept 8 bases outside the gene matches. The study's findings and limits: A highly shared variant cluster was judged a likely technical artifact. Most TCRs appeared rarely, but some public TCRs recurred in many donors.

Sequencing was performed on PBMCs. This chain joins TRBV4-1 and TRBJ2-4; the match to TRBD2 covers 11 bases. The TCR was taken from a woman in her 30s in good health and CMV-seronegative. CDR3: CASSPRLAGLGNIQYF. In nucleotides, the CDR3 is TGCGCCAGCAGCCCCCGACTAGCGGGGTTAGGAAACATTCAGTACTTC.